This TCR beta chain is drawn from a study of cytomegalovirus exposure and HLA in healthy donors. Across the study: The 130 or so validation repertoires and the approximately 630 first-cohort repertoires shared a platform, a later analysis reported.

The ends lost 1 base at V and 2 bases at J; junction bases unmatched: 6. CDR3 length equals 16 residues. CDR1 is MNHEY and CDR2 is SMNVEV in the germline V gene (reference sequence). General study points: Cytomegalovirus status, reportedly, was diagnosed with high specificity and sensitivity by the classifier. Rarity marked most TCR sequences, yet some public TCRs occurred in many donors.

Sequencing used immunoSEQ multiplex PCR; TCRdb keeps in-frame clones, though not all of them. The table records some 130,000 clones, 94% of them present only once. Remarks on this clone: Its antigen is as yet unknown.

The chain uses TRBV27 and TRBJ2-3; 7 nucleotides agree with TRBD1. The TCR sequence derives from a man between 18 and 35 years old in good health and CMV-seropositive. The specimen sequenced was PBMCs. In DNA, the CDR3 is TGTGCCAGCAGTTTATATGGGGACAGCTCCACAGATACGCAGTATTTT. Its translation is CASSLYGDSSTDTQYF.